What follows are 24 T cell receptor beta chains derived from one specimen sequenced in a study of human T cells and chemical hapten exposure. The time point is: pre-sensitization, week 0. The treatment is: therapeutic diphenylcyclopropenone sensitization with weekly scalp DPC. TCRdb recomputed calls from the RACE reads with MiXCR, one row per CDR3 protein. The sample holds 62,000 or so distinct CDR3 sequences, roughly 11% seen once. The specimen was whole blood, collected in connection with sensitization to the hapten diphenylcyclopropenone (DPC). These TCRs come from a woman aged 50 to 65 with alopecia areata. Some clones in this sample may be carry-over from other donors' samples.

This clonotype was seen at least ten times. The gene calls are TRBV20-1 and TRBJ2-2; weak D call: TRBD1 (6 bases). The V and J ends lost 7 bases and 7 bases respectively, with 25 bases between them. The germline CDR1 and CDR2 sequences are DFQATT and SNEGSKA (reference sequence). This CDR3 is 16 amino acids long. CDR3 DNA: TGCAGTGTCCGCCCACACACTAAGAAGGGGGTCGGGGAGCTGTTTTTT. Protein product: CSVRPHTKKGVGELFF.

There are a few counts of this clonotype. The rearrangement links TRBV9 to TRBJ1-6, with a weak D call TRBD1 (5 bases). Germline V gene lookup returns CDR1 SGDLS and CDR2 YYNGEE. Between the trimmed V and J ends, which lost 3 bases and 4 bases, there was a span of 11 bases. The CDR3 loop spans 15 amino acids. The CDR3 here is CASSGDLNYNSPLHF. In nucleotides, the CDR3 is TGTGCCAGCAGCGGGGACTTGAATTATAATTCACCCCTCCACTTT.

This clonotype was seen repeatedly, ten times or more. V and J are TRBV28 and TRBJ2-7, with TRBD2 as a possible D gene (5 bases). CDR1 and CDR2 from the germline V gene are MDHEN and SYDVKM. This CDR3 comprises 13 residues. The V gene lost 7 bases and the J gene lost 4 bases, with 14 bases spanning the gap. Here the CDR3 DNA reads TGTGCCAGCACCTCTCGGACTCCATACGAGCAGTACTTC. This translates into CASTSRTPYEQYF.

This clonotype occurred many times. The V gene is TRBV18, the J gene TRBJ1-1; D is uncertain. Trimming stripped 4 bases from V and 1 base from J, with 13 bases between. Looked up from germline, CDR1 is KGHSH and CDR2 is LQKENI. The CDR3 has 15 residues. The CDR3 coding sequence is TGTGCCAGCTCACAAACCCCCTCGGAGAACACTGAAGCTTTCTTT. This sequence encodes CASSQTPSENTEAFF.

The J gene is TRBJ2-5, the V gene TRBV2; D unclear. The CDR3 extends over 14 amino acids. Germline V gene lookup returns CDR1 SNHLY and CDR2 FYNNEI. V shed 4 bases and J shed 9 bases, with 18 bases lying between them. The CDR3 nucleotides read TGTGCCAGCAGTGTAAGGGATTCATCCGGGCCCCAGTACTTC. It encodes CASSVRDSSGPQYF.

This clonotype appeared a few times. This chain connects TRBV7-2 to TRBJ1-5, with no clear D. Between the trimmed V and J ends, which lost 3 bases and 3 bases, there was a span of 9 bases. The CDR3 has 14 amino acids. Germline V gene data show CDR1 as SGHTA and CDR2 as FQGNSA. The CDR3 nucleotides are TGTGCCAGCAGCTTGGACGGGCTCAATCAGCCCCAGCATTTT. Protein: CASSLDGLNQPQHF.

This clonotype has a handful of counts. The chain carries TRBV10-3 and TRBJ2-3; 8 positions match TRBD1. Germline-derived CDR1 and CDR2 are ENHRY and SYGVKD. The CDR3 has 15 residues. Losses at the gene ends were 8 bases for V and 0 bases for J; bases not matched to a gene: 7. The CDR3 nucleotides read TGTGCCATCCGCGGGACAGGCACTAGCACAGATACGCAGTATTTT. Its translation: CAIRGTGTSTDTQYF.

The chain joins TRBV5-5 to TRBJ1-1; maybe TRBD1 (5 bases). Germline CDR1 reads SGHKS; CDR2 reads YYEKEE (reference sequence). This CDR3 is built from 16 residues. V was cut by 4 bases and J by 11 bases, with 27 bases left in between. The CDR3 DNA reads as TGTGCCAGCAGCCATAGGCGTGGGGGACCCCGTGTGATGGCTTTCTTT. Translation: CASSHRRGGPRVMAFF.

The V and J genes are TRBV27 and TRBJ1-5; 7 nucleotides agree with TRBD1. Looked up from germline, CDR1 is MNHEY and CDR2 is SMNVEV (reference sequence). V lost 3 bases, J lost 3 bases, and 2 bases stayed unmatched. This CDR3 spans 14 amino acids. The CDR3 nucleotides read TGTGCCAGCAGTTTCGGACAGGACAATCAGCCCCAGCATTTT. Amino acids: CASSFGQDNQPQHF.

This clonotype has a count of ten or more. V gene TRBV5-1 combines with J gene TRBJ1-1; D remains unclear. There are 12 residues in the CDR3. The V end lost 6 bases, the J end lost 5 bases, and 11 bases lay between the germline ends. From germline, CDR1 is SGHRS and CDR2 YFSETQ. The CDR3: CASTQHGTEAFF. The CDR3 bases are TGCGCCAGCACCCAACATGGAACTGAAGCTTTCTTT.

This clonotype is medium-sized in the sample. This chain connects TRBV29-1 to TRBJ2-3, with 7 bases lining up with TRBD2. The CDR3 spans 12 residues. The germline gives CDR1 SQVTM, CDR2 ANQGSEA. Trimming removed 8 bases from V and 3 bases from J; junction bases left unmatched: 5. The DNA of the CDR3 is TGCAGCCACCTGGGACTAACAGATACGCAGTATTTT. Protein sequence: CSHLGLTDTQYF.

To note about this clonotype: A junction end diverges from the germline sequence, so it may reflect a read error. The CDR3 reads CVSSLGALHTGELFF. The DNA for the CDR3 is TGTGTCAGCAGCTTGGGGGCTTTACACACCGGGGAGCTGTTTTTT. The V and J genes are TRBV11-3 and TRBJ2-2; D is perhaps TRBD1 (6 bases). Germline CDR1 reads SGHNT; CDR2 reads YENEEA. The CDR3 is 15 amino acids.

This clonotype turned up a few times. The junction and the germline gene differ at one end; a read error may be behind it. The genes are TRBV18 and TRBJ2-1; no clear D. This CDR3 is 14 amino acids long. The germline V gene encodes CDR1 KGHSH and CDR2 LQKENI. The CDR3 DNA is TGTGTCAGCTCACCAGGTGGGGTTTACAATGAGCAGTTCTTC. Protein sequence: CVSSPGGVYNEQFF.

The table lists this clonotype with many counts. In nucleotides, the CDR3 is TGCAGCGTATACGAGCAGTACTTC. This translates into CSVYEQYF. V is TRBV29-1 and J is TRBJ2-7, with no clear D. The germline V gene encodes CDR1 SQVTM and CDR2 ANQGSEA. The CDR3 spans 8 residues. V shed 6 bases and J shed 4 bases, with 1 base lying between them.

Ten or more counts support this clonotype. The J gene is TRBJ1-2, the V gene TRBV20-1, with D unclear. This CDR3 spans 12 amino acids. Germline values: CDR1 DFQATT, CDR2 SNEGSKA (reference sequence). V lost 1 base and J 8 bases, leaving 11 bases between the germline ends. CDR3 bases: TGCAGTGCTAGAGCACAAGCTCGCGGCTACACCTTC. Protein sequence: CSARAQARGYTF.

There are many counts of this clonotype. This chain connects TRBV2 to TRBJ2-3, with 9 bases identical to TRBD2. Germline CDR1 SNHLY, CDR2 FYNNEI. V shed 6 bases and J 3 bases; nucleotides not matched to a gene: 7. CDR3 length: 15 residues. CDR3 sequence reads: CASSPGTSSTDTQYF. The CDR3 region has the DNA TGTGCCAGCAGCCCCGGGACTAGCAGTACAGATACGCAGTATTTT.

Remarks on this clonotype: At one boundary the junction diverges from the germline segment, which might be a read error. The chain combines TRBV10-2 with TRBJ1-1, with D possibly being TRBD1 (5 bases). Germline lookup yields CDR1 WSHSY and CDR2 SAAADI. CDR3 length: 14 residues. Here the CDR3 reads CASLPAGWGTVAFF. The CDR3, as DNA: TGCGCCAGCCTTCCGGCAGGGTGGGGCACTGTAGCTTTCTTT.

This clonotype appeared a few times. CDR3 sequence reads: CASSLLGRMNTEAFF. The DNA of the CDR3 is TGTGCCAGCAGTTTATTGGGGAGAATGAACACTGAAGCTTTCTTT. The V call is TRBV12-3 or TRBV12-4, the J call TRBJ1-1; no firm D call. V was pared by 2 bases and J by 0 bases, with 10 bases between. This CDR3 has 15 amino acids.

This sequence joins TRBV19 and TRBJ2-1, with 8 positions matching TRBD2. Germline lookup yields CDR1 LNHDA and CDR2 SQIVND (reference sequence). Trimming removed 10 bases from V and 6 bases from J; junction bases left unmatched: 11. The CDR3 has 14 amino acids. CDR3 nucleotide sequence: TGTGCCACAAAGATGCGGGGGGCCGGCAATGAGCAGTTCTTC. This translates into CATKMRGAGNEQFF.

The table lists this clonotype with a few counts. This sequence joins TRBV11-2 and TRBJ2-1; the match to TRBD2 covers 11 bases. Germline V gene lookup returns CDR1 SGHAT and CDR2 FQNNGV. The CDR3 loop spans 14 amino acids. J lost 9 bases, V lost 1 base, and 2 bases had no gene match. The CDR3 protein is CASSLVLAGVEQFF. The DNA for the CDR3 is TGTGCCAGCAGCTTAGTACTAGCGGGAGTTGAGCAGTTCTTC.

The genes are TRBV12-3 or TRBV12-4 and TRBJ2-2; the D call may be TRBD1 or TRBD2 (6 bases each). V was cut by 5 bases and J by 4 bases, with 14 bases left in between. The CDR3 covers 15 residues. The CDR3 DNA follows: TGTGCCAGCAGTGCCGCGGGACACCCCACCGGGGAGCTGTTTTTT. It specifies CASSAAGHPTGELFF.

The chain has TRBV7-8 and TRBJ1-2; 7 bases agree with TRBD1. This CDR3 has 18 residues. Germline V gene data show CDR1 as SGHVS and CDR2 as FQNEAQ. The ends lost 5 bases at V and 4 bases at J; junction bases unmatched: 19. This CDR3 reads CASSTGQHTNTLGYGYTF. CDR3 sequence (DNA): TGTGCCAGCAGCACGGGACAGCACACCAATACTCTAGGCTATGGCTACACCTTC.

In DNA form, the CDR3 reads TGTGCCAGTAGTATATCCTCAGGGGGCCTGGGGATGTACGAGCAGTACTTC. It is translated as CASSISSGGLGMYEQYF. This chain uses TRBV19 with TRBJ2-7, with 8 nucleotides matching TRBD1. The J segment lost 4 bases and the V segment lost 2 bases, leaving 13 bases of the junction unmatched. The CDR3 is made up of 17 amino acids. Per germline, CDR1 LNHDA and CDR2 SQIVND (reference sequence).

This clonotype showed up just a few times. The chain is built from TRBV6-2 or TRBV6-3 and TRBJ2-3, with D possibly being TRBD2 (6 bases). CDR3 length: 12 amino acids. Looked up from germline, CDR1 is MNHEY and CDR2 is SVGEGT. Trimming took 2 bases from V and 13 from J, leaving 13 bases between them. The chain's CDR3 is CASSYEGRGEYF. CDR3 sequence (DNA): TGTGCCAGCAGTTACGAAGGGCGCGGGGAGTATTTT.